These 30 T cell receptor beta chains originate from one sample sequenced in a study of blood T cells in healthy people across ages. For the second PCR, which ran for roughly 7 to 11 cycles, a sample-barcoded 5' primer and a J-beta primer mix were used. In TCRdb, the 5' RACE reads were re-called with MiXCR into one record per CDR3 protein. The profile covers more than 600,000 distinct CDR3 sequences, with roughly 25% appearing a single time and 9.4% taken by the ten largest. A further study also used this sample, focusing on T cells of mothers and their children.

The source material was blood. These receptors were obtained from a boy under 18 in good health.

V gene TRBV10-3 combines with J gene TRBJ2-5; 7 bases are shared with TRBD1. The CDR3 is 13 amino acids. With 11 bases clipped from V and 2 bases from J, the junction kept 8 bases outside the gene matches. Germline CDR1 is ENHRY and CDR2 is SYGVKD. CDR3 sequence reads: CASWTGMQETQYF. CDR3 coding DNA: TGTGCCTCCTGGACAGGCATGCAAGAGACCCAGTACTTC.

This clonotype was detected a few times. The chain employs TRBV11-2 and TRBJ2-5; possible D gene TRBD1, 5 bases. The CDR3 covers 15 residues. The germline V gene encodes CDR1 SGHAT and CDR2 FQNNGV. V lost 2 bases, J lost 3 bases, and 13 bases lay in between. CDR3 sequence reads: CASSLQGFGEETQYF. CDR3 nucleotide sequence: TGTGCCAGCAGCTTACAGGGTTTTGGGGAAGAGACCCAGTACTTC.

This clonotype was counted only a few times. The chain recombines TRBV2 with TRBJ1-2, with D hard to call. The V end lost 7 bases, the J end lost 3 bases, and 9 bases lay between the germline ends. CDR1 is SNHLY, CDR2 FYNNEI, per germline. This CDR3 contains 12 residues. CDR3: CASNRADYGYTF. The CDR3 nucleotides are TGTGCCAGCAATCGGGCTGACTATGGCTACACCTTC.

The chain employs TRBV7-3 and TRBJ2-7; tentatively, D is TRBD1 (6 bases). Germline-derived CDR1 and CDR2 are SGHTA and FQGTGA. Deletions cut 4 bases from V and 6 bases from J, with 13 bases between. The CDR3 has 13 amino acids. This CDR3 is CASSSTGSGEQYF. The DNA of the CDR3 is TGTGCCAGCAGCTCCACAGGGTCTGGCGAGCAGTACTTC.

To note about this clonotype: The junction departs from the called germline gene at one end, perhaps through a read error. The rearrangement links TRBV7-7 to TRBJ2-5, with D possibly being TRBD1 (5 bases). The CDR3 has 16 residues. Germline loops: CDR1 SSHAT, CDR2 FNYEAQ (reference sequence). CDR3: CASSFLPGQGRETQYF. The CDR3 DNA sequence: TGTGCTAGCAGCTTTTTACCAGGGCAGGGCAGAGAGACCCAGTACTTC.

V and J are TRBV7-9 and TRBJ2-5, with TRBD1 identical over 8 bases. The CDR3 loop spans 15 amino acids. Trimming took 0 bases from V and 5 from J; bases not matched to a gene: 5. The germline V gene encodes CDR1 SEHNR and CDR2 FQNEAQ (reference sequence). The CDR3 loop reads CASSLALTGVETQYF. The CDR3 DNA follows: TGTGCCAGCAGCTTAGCCTTGACAGGGGTGGAGACCCAGTACTTC.

This clonotype was seen more than once but under ten times. The chain recombines TRBV2 with TRBJ1-5; no firm D call. The ends were cut back, 7 bases at V and 7 bases at J, with 14 bases in the middle. This CDR3 comprises 13 residues. Germline-derived CDR1 and CDR2 are SNHLY and FYNNEI. In DNA, the CDR3 is TGTGCCAGCAAGATGAGTAGGGCGCAGCCCCAGCATTTT. This sequence encodes CASKMSRAQPQHF.

The chain is built from TRBV5-5 and TRBJ2-2; TRBD2 might be the D (6 bases). Trimming stripped 4 bases from V and 7 bases from J, with 11 bases between. Germline-derived CDR1 and CDR2 are SGHKS and YYEKEE (reference sequence). CDR3 length equals 13 residues. The DNA for the CDR3 is TGTGCCAGCAGCGGAGGGACTCACGGGGAGCTGTTTTTT. Its protein product is CASSGGTHGELFF.

This chain links TRBV7-3 with TRBJ1-1, with D maybe TRBD1 (6 bases). The CDR3 covers 15 residues. Trimming shortened V by 0 bases and J by 1 base, and 9 bases separated the two germline ends. Germline CDR1 is SGHTA and CDR2 is FQGTGA. The CDR3, as DNA: TGTGCCAGCAGCTTAACTTCGGACAGGAACACTGAAGCTTTCTTT. This sequence encodes CASSLTSDRNTEAFF. Looking up the rest from reference TRBV7-3 and TRBJ1-1 gives the full variable domain: GAGVSQTPSNKVTEKGKYVELRCDPISGHTALYWYRQSLGQGPEFLIYFQGTGAADDSGLPNDRFFAVRPEGSVSTLKIQRTERGDSAVYLCASSLTSDRNTEAFFGQGTRLTVV.

The chain carries TRBV28 and TRBJ2-7, with 9 bases identical to TRBD1. The J segment lost 1 base and the V segment lost 7 bases, leaving 8 bases of the junction unmatched. Per germline, CDR1 MDHEN and CDR2 SYDVKM. The CDR3 consists of 15 residues. The CDR3 nucleotides are TGTGCCAGCACTGCCGGGACAGGGTTTTCCTACGAGCAGTACTTC. Its translation is CASTAGTGFSYEQYF. The variable domain in full, with the rest retrieved from reference TRBV28 and TRBJ2-7, is DVKVTQSSRYLVKRTGEKVFLECVQDMDHENMFWYRQDPGLGLRLIYFSYDVKMKEKGDIPEGYSVSREKKERFSLILESASTNQTSMYLCASTAGTGFSYEQYFGPGTRLTVT.

The sample holds one count of this clonotype. This chain uses TRBV5-1 with TRBJ1-2, with D perhaps matching TRBD1 (5 bases). The CDR3 length is 14 residues. V was pared by 0 bases and J by 6 bases, with 12 bases between. Germline CDR1 reads SGHRS; CDR2 reads YFSETQ. The CDR3: CASSLGDLSNGYTF. The CDR3 DNA reads TGCGCCAGCAGCTTGGGGGACCTATCGAATGGCTACACCTTC.

The gene calls are TRBV20-1 and TRBJ2-7; D might be TRBD1 or TRBD2, each matching 5 bases. Germline lookup yields CDR1 DFQATT and CDR2 SNEGSKA (reference sequence). The CDR3 consists of 13 residues. Trimming took off 3 bases at V and 2 bases at J, with 11 bases between the two ends. CDR3 amino acids: CSASGDRTYEQYF. The CDR3 DNA sequence: TGCAGTGCTAGCGGGGACCGAACCTACGAGCAGTACTTC.

The chain has TRBV7-3 and TRBJ1-1, with TRBD1 identical over 8 bases. CDR1 is SGHTA and CDR2 is FQGTGA in the germline V gene. V trimming: 2 bases; J trimming: 1 base; junction bases outside the gene matches: 3. The CDR3 is 15 residues long. CDR3 residues: CASSLVRGPNTEAFF. Here the CDR3 DNA reads TGTGCCAGCAGCTTAGTCAGGGGGCCGAACACTGAAGCTTTCTTT.

The rearrangement uses TRBV7-6 and TRBJ2-5, with TRBD2 identical over 7 bases. Germline V CDR1 and CDR2: SGHVS, FNYEAQ. V shed 5 bases, J shed 5 bases, and the junction held 20 bases outside the gene matches. The CDR3 length is 18 residues. Here the CDR3 DNA reads TGTGCCAGCAGCCGTCAGTTTGGGTCTAGCGGCAGCGCGGAGACCCAGTACTTC. It codes for CASSRQFGSSGSAETQYF.

Only one count was recorded for this clonotype. The junction departs from germline at one end; a sequencing error may be responsible. J is TRBJ2-5 and V is TRBV6-2 or TRBV6-3; 7 bases agree with TRBD2. The length of the CDR3 is 16 residues. CDR1 and CDR2 (germline): MNHEY, SVGEGT. This CDR3 is CAGSTGLVPRRETQYF. The CDR3 DNA reads as TGTGCCGGCAGTACCGGACTAGTGCCGAGGCGGGAGACCCAGTACTTC.

The chain links TRBV19 to TRBJ2-3; D is unresolved. This CDR3 is 12 amino acids long. Germline V CDR1 and CDR2: LNHDA, SQIVND (reference sequence). Trimming cost V 3 bases and J 6 bases, with 7 bases left between them. CDR3 loop: CASSMDRDTQYF. CDR3 nucleotides: TGTGCCAGTAGTATGGACCGCGATACGCAGTATTTT. Supplemented by reference TRBV19 and TRBJ2-3, the full variable domain reads DGGITQSPKYLFRKEGQNVTLSCEQNLNHDAMYWYRQDPGQGLRLIYYSQIVNDFQKGDIAEGYSVSREKKESFPLTVTSAQKNPTAFYLCASSMDRDTQYFGPGTRLTVL.

This clonotype has only a few counts. The V and J genes are TRBV6-6 and TRBJ1-4; unclear D gene. Trimming took off 6 bases at V and 2 bases at J, with 13 bases between the two ends. The CDR3 contains 15 residues. CDR1 MNHNY and CDR2 SVGAGI come from the germline V gene (reference sequence). The CDR3 nucleotides read TGTGCCAGCAGCCCAGTCGCCCGTACTAATGAAAAACTGTTTTTT. The encoded protein is CASSPVARTNEKLFF.

In this sample, this clonotype turned up a few times. This rearrangement joins TRBV29-1 to TRBJ2-7; 14 nucleotides agree with TRBD2. The CDR3 has 14 amino acids. CDR1 is SQVTM and CDR2 is ANQGSEA in the germline V gene. The J segment lost 6 bases and the V segment lost 6 bases, leaving 7 bases of the junction unmatched. CDR3 region: CSVPGTSGSGEQYF. DNA for the CDR3: TGCAGCGTCCCCGGGACTAGCGGGAGTGGCGAGCAGTACTTC.

Of note for this clonotype: The germline gene is not matched at one end of the junction; a read error may be the cause. V gene TRBV19 combines with J gene TRBJ1-1; D is undetermined. Germline V gene sequence: CDR1 LNHDA, CDR2 SQIVND (reference sequence). The CDR3 has 15 residues. CDR3 sequence: CASSIGPNLNTKAFF. In DNA, the CDR3 is TGTGCCAGTAGTATAGGGCCGAATCTGAACACTAAAGCTTTCTTT.

This chain joins TRBV11-2 and TRBJ2-3; D tentatively reads TRBD1 or TRBD2 (6 bases each). CDR3 length: 14 residues. Germline CDR1 and CDR2: SGHAT and FQNNGV. V was clipped by 1 base and J by 6 bases, with 11 bases between them. In nucleotides, the CDR3 is TGTGCCAGCAGCTTAGTCGGGGGCCAGGATACGCAGTATTTT. As protein: CASSLVGGQDTQYF.

This clonotype was picked up a small number of times. CDR3 sequence (DNA): TGTGCCAGCAGTCCCCCACGGGAGGCAGAGTTTAATGAAAAACTGTTTTTT. It specifies CASSPPREAEFNEKLFF. The V and J genes are TRBV28 and TRBJ1-4; D remains unclear. Trimming stripped 5 bases from V and 4 bases from J, with 20 bases between. There are 17 residues in the CDR3. Germline V lookup: CDR1 MDHEN, CDR2 SYDVKM.

This chain links TRBV28 with TRBJ2-2; 8 bases are a match to TRBD2. Germline CDR1 is MDHEN and CDR2 is SYDVKM. J lost 5 bases, V lost 7 bases, and 9 bases had no gene match. The CDR3 consists of 15 residues. As DNA, the CDR3 is TGTGCCAGCAAGACTAGCGCAGCAGGAACCGGGGAGCTGTTTTTT. It is translated as CASKTSAAGTGELFF.

V usage is TRBV20-1 and J usage is TRBJ2-5; 11 nucleotides agree with TRBD2. The J call may be faulty, since TRBJ2-1 better matches the DNA end. This CDR3 is built from 15 residues. Per germline, CDR1 DFQATT and CDR2 SNEGSKA (reference sequence). CDR3 protein: CSARDLAGGSAEQFF. The CDR3 coding sequence is TGCAGTGCTAGGGACCTAGCGGGAGGATCCGCTGAGCAGTTCTTC.

The chain joins TRBV3-1 to TRBJ1-4; D is possibly TRBD1 (6 bases). Trimming shortened V by 6 bases and J by 5 bases, and 16 bases separated the two germline ends. This CDR3 has 15 amino acids. Per germline, CDR1 LGHDT and CDR2 YNNKEL (reference sequence). CDR3 loop: CASSTTGTPNEKLFF. Written as DNA, the CDR3 is TGTGCCAGCAGTACTACCGGGACACCCAATGAAAAACTGTTTTTT.

This clonotype was counted a few times. This rearrangement joins TRBV29-1 to TRBJ2-3; 10 bases map to TRBD2. CDR1 and CDR2 from the germline V gene are SQVTM and ANQGSEA. After removal of 2 bases from V and 2 bases from J, the junction contained 10 bases not matched to a gene. The length of the CDR3 is 17 residues. As DNA, the CDR3 is TGCAGCGTTGAATTAGCGGGAGGTTTTAGGTCCACAGATACGCAGTATTTT. Protein sequence: CSVELAGGFRSTDTQYF.

This clonotype came up a few times. The chain couples TRBV12-3 or TRBV12-4 to TRBJ2-5; TRBD1 agrees at 7 bases. This CDR3 has 14 residues. V shed 4 bases and J 1 base; nucleotides not matched to a gene: 3. The CDR3: CASSWGTVQETQYF. The CDR3 coding sequence is TGTGCCAGCAGTTGGGGGACAGTCCAAGAGACCCAGTACTTC.

This clonotype has a handful of counts. The genes are TRBV9 and TRBJ2-5; 8 positions agree with TRBD1. V gave up 1 base and J gave up 5 bases; unmatched junction bases: 7. This CDR3 has 15 residues. Per the germline V gene, CDR1 is SGDLS and CDR2 is YYNGEE. In DNA form, the CDR3 reads TGTGCCAGCAGCGTAAGGGCAGGGGGCCAGGAGACCCAGTACTTC. Residues: CASSVRAGGQETQYF.

At least ten counts were recorded for this clonotype. The rearrangement uses TRBV5-1 and TRBJ2-5, with D uncertain. Per germline, CDR1 SGHRS and CDR2 YFSETQ. The CDR3 consists of 13 residues. Trimming stripped 2 bases from V and 2 bases from J, with 7 bases between. The CDR3 DNA reads TGCGCCAGCAGCTTCGGGTTACAAGAGACCCAGTACTTC. Translating it yields CASSFGLQETQYF.

This clonotype showed up just a few times. CDR3 bases: TGTGCCAGCACCGAAGGCGTTGGCAAGTTCTTC. Encoded protein: CASTEGVGKFF. The genes are TRBV2 and TRBJ2-1; D is undetermined. Trimming removed 7 bases from V and 14 bases from J, with 15 bases in between. The CDR3 consists of 11 residues. Germline CDR1 SNHLY, CDR2 FYNNEI.

This clonotype was seen more than once but under ten times. CDR3 amino acids: CSASGWGPYNEQFF. CDR3 sequence (DNA): TGCAGTGCTAGTGGGTGGGGCCCCTACAATGAGCAGTTCTTC. The rearrangement uses TRBV20-1 and TRBJ2-1; perhaps TRBD1 as D (5 bases). Germline CDR1 and CDR2: DFQATT and SNEGSKA (reference sequence). This CDR3 has 14 amino acids. Trimming took off 3 bases at V and 2 bases at J, with 11 bases between the two ends.